This T cell receptor beta chain was sequenced for a study of shared T cell receptors in the human thymus. This clone came up once. Trimming took 7 bases from V and 8 from J; bases not matched to a gene: 7. CDR3 size: 12 residues. Per the germline V gene, CDR1 is MDHEN and CDR2 is SYDVKM. The assay was immunoSEQ multiplex PCR, and TCRdb's table has in-frame clones only and misses some. This repertoire shows around 68,000 clones, about 95% found once; its top ten account for less than 0.04%. The TCR comes from a human donor. Sequencing used thymocytes. V usage is TRBV28 and J usage is TRBJ1-2, with 7 bases that match TRBD1. The CDR3 reads CASTSQGRGYTF. The CDR3 nucleotides are TGTGCCAGCACTTCACAGGGGAGAGGCTACACCTTC.